This T cell receptor beta chain was sequenced during a study of response to subunit inactivated influenza vaccine. TCRdb analysed the RT-PCR reads with MiXCR anew, one entry per CDR3 protein. In the table there are under 550,000 distinct CDR3 sequences, around 7.7% of which are singletons. This clonotype showed up just a few times. Its antigen remains unidentified. Points from the study as a whole: With each seasonal influenza vaccination, the authors suggested, few new T cells are recruited.

The junction had 11 bases not matched to a gene; V was cut back by 5 bases and J by 4 bases. This CDR3 contains 16 residues. Germline values: CDR1 SGHTA, CDR2 FQGNSA. This receptor was taken from a man aged 50 to 69 who received an inactivated influenza vaccine. J is TRBJ2-5 and V is TRBV7-2; 9 positions match TRBD2. The source was PBMCs from blood, collected around 25 months after vaccination. The CDR3 sequence is CASSRRAGGPGETQYF. In DNA, the CDR3 is TGTGCCAGCAGCCGGCGGGCGGGGGGGCCGGGAGAGACCCAGTACTTC.